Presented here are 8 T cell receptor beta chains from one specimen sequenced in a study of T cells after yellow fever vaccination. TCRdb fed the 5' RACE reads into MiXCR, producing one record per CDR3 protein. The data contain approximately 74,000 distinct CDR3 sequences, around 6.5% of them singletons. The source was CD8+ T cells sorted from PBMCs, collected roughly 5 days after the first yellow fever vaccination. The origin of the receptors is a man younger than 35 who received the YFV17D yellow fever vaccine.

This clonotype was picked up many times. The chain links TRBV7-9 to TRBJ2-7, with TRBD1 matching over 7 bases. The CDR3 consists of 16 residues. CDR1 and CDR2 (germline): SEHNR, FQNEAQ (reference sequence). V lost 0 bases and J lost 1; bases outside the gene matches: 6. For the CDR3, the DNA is TGTGCCAGCAGCTTAGCTGGGACAGAAACTTCCTACGAGCAGTACGTC. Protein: CASSLAGTETSYEQYV.

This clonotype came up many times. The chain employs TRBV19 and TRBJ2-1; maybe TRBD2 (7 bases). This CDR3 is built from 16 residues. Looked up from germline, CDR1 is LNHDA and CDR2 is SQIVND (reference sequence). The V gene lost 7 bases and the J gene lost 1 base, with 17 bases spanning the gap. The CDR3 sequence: CASKGDRRGSYNEQFF. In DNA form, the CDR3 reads TGTGCCAGTAAGGGGGACCGGCGGGGGTCCTACAATGAGCAGTTCTTC.

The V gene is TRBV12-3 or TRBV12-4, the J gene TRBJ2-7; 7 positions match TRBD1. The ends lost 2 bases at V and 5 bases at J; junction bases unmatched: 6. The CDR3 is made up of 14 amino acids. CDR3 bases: TGTGCCAGCAGTTTAACCAGGGGGTTTGACGAGCAGTACTTC. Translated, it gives CASSLTRGFDEQYF.

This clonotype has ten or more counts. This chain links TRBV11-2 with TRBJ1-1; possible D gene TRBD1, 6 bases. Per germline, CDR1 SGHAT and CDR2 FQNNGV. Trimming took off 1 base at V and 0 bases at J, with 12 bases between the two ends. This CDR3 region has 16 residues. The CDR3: CASSLGRTAMNTEAFF. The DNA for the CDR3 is TGTGCCAGCAGCTTAGGGAGGACAGCGATGAACACTGAAGCTTTCTTT.

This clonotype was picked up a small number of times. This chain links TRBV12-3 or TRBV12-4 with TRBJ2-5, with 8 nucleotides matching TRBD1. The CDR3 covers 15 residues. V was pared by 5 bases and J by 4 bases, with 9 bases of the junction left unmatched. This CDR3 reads CASSAPGQARETQYF. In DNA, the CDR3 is TGTGCCAGCAGTGCCCCGGGACAGGCTCGAGAGACCCAGTACTTC.

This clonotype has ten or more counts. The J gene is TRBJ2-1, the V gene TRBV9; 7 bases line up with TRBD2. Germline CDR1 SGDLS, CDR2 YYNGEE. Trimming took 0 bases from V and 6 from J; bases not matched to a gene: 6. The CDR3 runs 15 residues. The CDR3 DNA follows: TGTGCCAGCAGCGTAGTCGGGGGGTACGGCAATGAGCAGTTCTTC. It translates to CASSVVGGYGNEQFF.

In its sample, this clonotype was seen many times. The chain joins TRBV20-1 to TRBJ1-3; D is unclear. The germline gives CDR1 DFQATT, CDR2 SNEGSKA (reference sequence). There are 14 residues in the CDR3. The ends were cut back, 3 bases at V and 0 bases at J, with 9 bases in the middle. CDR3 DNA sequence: TGCAGTGCTAGTAGGTTTTCCTCTGGAAACACCATATATTTT. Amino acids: CSASRFSSGNTIYF.

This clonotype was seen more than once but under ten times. CDR3 sequence (DNA): TGTGCCAGCAGCTCAGATGGGGGTGGTGGAAACACCATATATTTT. This sequence encodes CASSSDGGGGNTIYF. The J gene is TRBJ1-3, the V gene TRBV7-2, with D tentatively TRBD1 (5 bases). Germline CDR1 SGHTA, CDR2 FQGNSA. Trimming removed 4 bases at V and 3 bases at J, with 13 bases between. The CDR3 extends over 15 amino acids.